What follows are 30 T cell receptor beta chains derived from one specimen sequenced in a study of vaccination and CD4 T cells after COVID-19. CD4+ T cells that had been cultured provided DNA sequenced with the Oncomine TCR Beta short-read assay. From the PCR reads, TCRdb called clonotypes with MiXCR, one entry per CDR3 protein. In the table there are approximately 15,000 distinct CDR3 sequences, approximately 57% of which are singletons. Their recognized antigens are unknown. The treatment is: approximately nine-day PBMC culture with coronavirus spike peptide pools or control peptides (ViraFEST assay). Material for sequencing was CD4+ T cells from blood, cultured in vitro. These receptor sequences come from a human donor who had recovered from COVID-19.

The chain combines TRBV6-5 with TRBJ1-5; no reliable D call. V was pared by 2 bases and J by 7 bases, with 12 bases between. Germline V CDR1 and CDR2: MNHEY, SVGAGI. There are 14 residues in the CDR3. Here the CDR3 DNA reads TGTGCCAGCAGTTACCCCCAAGGAGGCCAGCCCCAGCATTTT. It is translated as CASSYPQGGQPQHF.

Only a few counts were recorded for this clonotype. J is TRBJ1-2 and V is TRBV7-9, with 7 bases aligning to TRBD1. The germline V gene encodes CDR1 SEHNR and CDR2 FQNEAQ (reference sequence). This CDR3 is 13 amino acids long. Trimming cost V 5 bases and J 4 bases; bases outside gene matches: 4. CDR3 protein: CASSGGQSYGYTF. As DNA, the CDR3 is TGTGCCAGCAGCGGGGGACAGTCCTATGGCTACACCTTC.

The rearrangement uses TRBV7-3 and TRBJ1-2; D may be TRBD1 (5 bases). The CDR3 extends over 15 amino acids. Germline-derived CDR1 and CDR2 are SGHTA and FQGTGA. V lost 1 base, J lost 3 bases, and 12 bases lay in between. The CDR3 nucleotides read TGTGCCAGCAGCTTAAACCCGGGGGGAGACTATGGCTACACCTTC. As protein: CASSLNPGGDYGYTF.

The rearrangement uses TRBV19 and TRBJ1-1; a possible D gene is TRBD1 (5 bases). The V gene's germline CDR1 is LNHDA and CDR2 SQIVND (reference sequence). Trimming took off 4 bases at V and 10 bases at J, with 19 bases between the two ends. CDR3 length equals 14 residues. The CDR3 bases are TGTGCCAGTAGTAAGATTTGGGACCCAACCAGAGCTTTCTTT. Translating gives CASSKIWDPTRAFF.

Comment on this clonotype: At one end the junction does not follow the germline gene, possibly because of a read error. DNA of the CDR3: TGCGCCAGCAGTGAGTCGGGTGGATCCACGATTCTCTTT. Translated, it gives CASSESGGSTILF. The chain carries TRBV10-1 and TRBJ1-1; no clear D. CDR1 is WNHNN and CDR2 is SYGVQD in the germline V gene (reference sequence). The length of the CDR3 is 13 residues.

The V call is TRBV19, the J call TRBJ1-5; D gene unclear. The CDR3 consists of 13 residues. V shed 10 bases and J shed 5 bases, with 15 bases lying between them. Germline values: CDR1 LNHDA, CDR2 SQIVND (reference sequence). The CDR3 loop reads CATTKGLDQPQHF. CDR3 nucleotide sequence: TGTGCCACCACGAAAGGGTTGGATCAGCCCCAGCATTTT.

The chain recombines TRBV2 with TRBJ2-7, with unresolved D. This CDR3 has 12 residues. CDR1 is SNHLY and CDR2 is FYNNEI in the germline V gene. The V gene lost 5 bases and the J gene lost 3 bases, with 8 bases spanning the gap. CDR3 DNA sequence: TGTGCCAGCAGTCCGGTTCGCTACGAGCAGTACTTC. Its protein is CASSPVRYEQYF.

V is TRBV2 and J is TRBJ2-7; D remains unclear. CDR1 is SNHLY and CDR2 is FYNNEI in the germline V gene. V was clipped by 4 bases and J by 8 bases, with 12 bases between them. The CDR3 runs 12 residues. CDR3 in amino acids: CASSGSRKQQYF. The CDR3 DNA reads as TGTGCCAGCAGTGGGTCCCGAAAACAGCAGTACTTC.

The rearrangement links TRBV7-9 to TRBJ1-1, with D perhaps TRBD1 (5 bases). The CDR3 spans 15 residues. Germline lookup yields CDR1 SEHNR and CDR2 FQNEAQ (reference sequence). V lost 4 bases, J lost 4 bases, and 16 bases lay in between. The CDR3 spells CASSSSTPGVTEAFF. The CDR3, as DNA: TGTGCCAGCAGCTCCTCGACTCCGGGGGTCACTGAAGCTTTCTTT.

V gene TRBV5-1 combines with J gene TRBJ2-5, with D perhaps matching TRBD1 (6 bases). CDR1 SGHRS and CDR2 YFSETQ come from the germline V gene. The CDR3 spans 13 residues. Trimming shortened V by 4 bases and J by 4 bases, and 11 bases separated the two germline ends. In DNA form, the CDR3 reads TGCGCCAGCAGCGTCGGCAGGGGAGAGACCCAGTACTTC. Translated: CASSVGRGETQYF.

V is TRBV7-2 and J is TRBJ2-1; D might be TRBD2 (7 bases). Germline V gene lookup returns CDR1 SGHTA and CDR2 FQGNSA. The CDR3 consists of 16 residues. Deletions cut 6 bases from V and 0 bases from J, with 15 bases between. The CDR3: CASRRGGTNSYNEQFF. CDR3 in DNA: TGTGCCAGCAGGAGGGGGGGGACTAACTCCTACAATGAGCAGTTCTTC. Using reference TRBV7-2 and TRBJ2-1 for the parts outside the CDR3, the full variable domain is GAGVSQSPSNKVTEKGKDVELRCDPISGHTALYWYRQSLGQGLEFLIYFQGNSAPDKSGLPSDRFSAERTGGSVSTLTIQRTQQEDSAVYLCASRRGGTNSYNEQFFGPGTRLTVL.

V gene TRBV27 combines with J gene TRBJ2-7, with 9 bases lining up with TRBD1. In germline, CDR1 is MNHEY, CDR2 SMNVEV (reference sequence). The length of the CDR3 is 16 residues. Trimming at V came to 5 bases and at J to 4 bases, leaving 12 bases not matched to a gene. The CDR3: CASSPGTGMSRYEQYF. CDR3 coding DNA: TGTGCCAGCAGTCCGGGGACAGGGATGTCGAGATACGAGCAGTACTTC.

This clonotype was seen only a few times. The chain recombines TRBV20-1 with TRBJ1-5; 9 bases align to TRBD1. The CDR3 totals 13 residues. J lost 5 bases, V lost 5 bases, and 4 bases had no gene match. CDR1 and CDR2 from the germline V gene are DFQATT and SNEGSKA (reference sequence). The CDR3 sequence is CSAHRGPYQPQHF. CDR3 DNA: TGCAGTGCTCACAGGGGGCCCTATCAGCCCCAGCATTTT.

The chain couples TRBV7-2 to TRBJ2-3; D might be TRBD1 (6 bases). Between the trimmed V and J ends, which lost 3 bases and 8 bases, there was a span of 21 bases. The CDR3 consists of 16 residues. Germline V CDR1 and CDR2: SGHTA, FQGNSA. The CDR3 is CASSLGPGQSRGTQYF. The CDR3 region has the DNA TGTGCCAGCAGCTTGGGCCCAGGACAGAGTCGCGGTACGCAGTATTTT.

The V gene is TRBV6-5, the J gene TRBJ1-2; D is perhaps TRBD1 (6 bases). V was cut by 0 bases and J by 6 bases, with 17 bases left in between. Germline CDR1 reads MNHEY; CDR2 reads SVGAGI. This CDR3 comprises 16 residues. The CDR3 nucleotides read TGTGCCAGCAGTTACTCGGGTCAGGGGTGGTTCGATGGCTACACCTTC. Protein sequence: CASSYSGQGWFDGYTF.

This clonotype has more than one count but fewer than ten. The chain has TRBV7-9 and TRBJ2-3, with D perhaps matching TRBD1 (6 bases). Germline V lookup: CDR1 SEHNR, CDR2 FQNEAQ (reference sequence). Trimming pared 5 bases from V and 4 bases from J, leaving 16 bases between. This CDR3 is built from 15 residues. The CDR3 is CASSPRQAWADTQYF. For the CDR3, the DNA is TGTGCCAGCAGCCCTAGACAGGCTTGGGCAGATACGCAGTATTTT. Filled out from reference TRBV7-9 and TRBJ2-3, the complete variable domain reads DTGVSQNPRHKITKRGQNVTFRCDPISEHNRLYWYRQTLGQGPEFLTYFQNEAQLEKSRLLSDRFSAERPKGSFSTLEIQRTEQGDSAMYLCASSPRQAWADTQYFGPGTRLTVL.

In DNA form, the CDR3 reads TGTGCCAGTAGTCTTGCTGGACAGGGAGACAATCAGCCCCAGCATTTT. It is translated as CASSLAGQGDNQPQHF. The chain recombines TRBV19 with TRBJ1-5; 8 nucleotides line up with TRBD1. Germline V gene data show CDR1 as LNHDA and CDR2 as SQIVND (reference sequence). The ends lost 5 bases at V and 3 bases at J; junction bases unmatched: 9. This CDR3 contains 16 residues.

V is TRBV7-9 and J is TRBJ1-1; tentative D call: TRBD1 (5 bases). Germline V gene data show CDR1 as SEHNR and CDR2 as FQNEAQ (reference sequence). This CDR3 has 16 residues. The germline V and J ends were trimmed by 1 base and 0 bases, with 12 bases remaining between them. CDR3 nucleotide sequence: TGTGCCAGCAGCTTAGAGGGGCGCGGAGTGAACACTGAAGCTTTCTTT. As protein: CASSLEGRGVNTEAFF.

This clonotype was counted between two and nine times. The chain carries TRBV20-1 and TRBJ2-1, with D uncertain. The V end was cut by 8 bases, the J end by 6 bases, with 8 bases between. The CDR3 runs to 10 residues. Germline CDR1 is DFQATT and CDR2 is SNEGSKA (reference sequence). The CDR3 DNA sequence: TGCAGTATGCAGGTCAATGAGCAGTTCTTC. Protein product: CSMQVNEQFF.

This sequence joins TRBV10-3 and TRBJ2-2, with TRBD2 matching over 8 bases. The V and J ends lost 5 bases and 3 bases, in that order; junction bases with no gene match: 8. CDR3 length: 16 residues. Germline CDR1 ENHRY, CDR2 SYGVKD. In nucleotides, the CDR3 is TGTGCCATCAGTTCGCTAGCGGGTCGGGACACCGGGGAGCTGTTTTTT. This encodes CAISSLAGRDTGELFF.

The chain joins TRBV12-3 or TRBV12-4 to TRBJ2-3; no firm D call. Trimming removed 2 bases from V and 2 bases from J, with 2 bases in between. The CDR3 runs to 12 residues. CDR3 sequence (DNA): TGTGCCAGCAGTTTAAACACAGATACGCAGTATTTT. It encodes CASSLNTDTQYF.

This clonotype appeared once. This chain uses TRBV7-3 with TRBJ2-3, with a tentative D call TRBD2 (7 bases). V lost 3 bases and J 6 bases, leaving 25 bases between the germline ends. CDR1 is SGHTA and CDR2 is FQGTGA in the germline V gene. The CDR3 is 18 amino acids. CDR3 protein: CASSLGTTWTKGGDTQYF. The DNA of the CDR3 is TGTGCCAGCAGCTTGGGGACAACGTGGACTAAGGGGGGGGATACGCAGTATTTT.

This clonotype was detected only once. At one end, the junction sequence differs from germline, possibly due to a read error. This chain connects TRBV4-2 to TRBJ2-2; D call uncertain. Germline loops: CDR1 LGHNA, CDR2 YNFKEQ. The CDR3 is made up of 15 amino acids. The CDR3 nucleotides read TGTGCCAGCAGACAAGGACGGCAAGAGACCGGGGAGCTGTTTTTT. Translated: CASRQGRQETGELFF.

CDR3 bases: TGCGCCAGCAGCTTGGGTCAGGGAAGGACTGAAGCTTTCTTT. The encoded protein is CASSLGQGRTEAFF. The genes are TRBV5-1 and TRBJ1-1, with D maybe TRBD1 (5 bases). The CDR3 consists of 14 residues. CDR1 is SGHRS, CDR2 YFSETQ, per germline. V gave up 0 bases and J gave up 5 bases, with 11 bases separating them.

V and J are TRBV19 and TRBJ1-2; the D gene is possibly TRBD1 (5 bases). From germline, CDR1 is LNHDA and CDR2 SQIVND (reference sequence). With 3 bases removed from V and 5 bases from J, the gap between germline ends came to 10 bases. CDR3 length: 13 amino acids. CDR3 loop: CASSMGQWYGYTF. For the CDR3, the DNA is TGTGCCAGTAGTATGGGGCAGTGGTATGGCTACACCTTC. Variable domain in full (rest from reference TRBV19 and TRBJ1-2): DGGITQSPKYLFRKEGQNVTLSCEQNLNHDAMYWYRQDPGQGLRLIYYSQIVNDFQKGDIAEGYSVSREKKESFPLTVTSAQKNPTAFYLCASSMGQWYGYTFGSGTRLTVV.

The rearrangement joins TRBV20-1 to TRBJ1-2; no reliable D call. The CDR3 is 13 residues long. Looked up from germline, CDR1 is DFQATT and CDR2 is SNEGSKA (reference sequence). Trimming took 0 bases from V and 7 from J, leaving 12 bases between them. CDR3 DNA sequence: TGCAGTGCTAGAGAGGGTCGGAGTCCTGGCTACACCTTC. This translates into CSAREGRSPGYTF.

V usage is TRBV7-9 and J usage is TRBJ1-5; 7 bases fit TRBD1. This CDR3 is built from 17 residues. CDR1 and CDR2 (germline): SEHNR, FQNEAQ (reference sequence). V shed 1 base and J 0 bases; nucleotides not matched to a gene: 6. This chain's CDR3 is CASSLVAGTDSNQPQHF. The CDR3 DNA is TGTGCCAGCAGCTTAGTCGCCGGGACAGATAGCAATCAGCCCCAGCATTTT.

There are a few counts of this clonotype. DNA for the CDR3: TGTGCCAGCAGCCCCCTTCGCTCCTACAATGAGCAGTTCTTC. This codes for CASSPLRSYNEQFF. The chain combines TRBV11-2 with TRBJ2-1; no reliable D call. The CDR3 runs 14 residues. Trimming took off 5 bases at V and 0 bases at J, with 8 bases between the two ends. The V gene's germline CDR1 is SGHAT and CDR2 FQNNGV.

This clonotype occurred a few times. The chain recombines TRBV27 with TRBJ1-2; unclear D gene. The germline gives CDR1 MNHEY, CDR2 SMNVEV (reference sequence). The CDR3 covers 13 residues. The V end was cut by 9 bases, the J end by 7 bases, with 18 bases between. The CDR3, as DNA: TGTGCCAGTAAACGGGCCCCTGAGGTTGGCTACACCTTC. It yields the protein CASKRAPEVGYTF.

The chain combines TRBV7-3 with TRBJ2-3; 8 nucleotides agree with TRBD1. The germline gives CDR1 SGHTA, CDR2 FQGTGA. The V and J ends lost 5 bases and 4 bases, in that order; junction bases with no gene match: 5. The CDR3 extends over 14 amino acids. The CDR3 sequence: CASSPLTGADTQYF. The CDR3 DNA reads TGTGCCAGCAGCCCATTGACAGGGGCAGATACGCAGTATTTT.